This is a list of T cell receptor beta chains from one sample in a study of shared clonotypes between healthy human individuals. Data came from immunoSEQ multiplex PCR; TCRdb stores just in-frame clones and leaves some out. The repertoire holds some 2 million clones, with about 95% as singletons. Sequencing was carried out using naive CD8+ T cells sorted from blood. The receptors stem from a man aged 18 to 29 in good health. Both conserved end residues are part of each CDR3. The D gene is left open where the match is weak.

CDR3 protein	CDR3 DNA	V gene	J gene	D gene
CASTRRVRGSGEQFF	TGTGCCAGCACCCGACGGGTGAGGGGCTCTGGTGAGCAGTTCTTC	TRBV13	TRBJ2-1	-
CASSSFQGYEQYF	TGTGCCAGCAGCTCCTTTCAGGGCTACGAGCAGTACTTC	TRBV5-6	TRBJ2-7	-
CAISEGPTATQYF	TGTGCCATCAGTGAGGGCCCCACCGCGACCCAGTACTTC	TRBV10-3	TRBJ2-5	-
CASSQVPSTDTQYF	TGCGCCAGCAGCCAGGTCCCAAGCACAGATACGCAGTATTTT	TRBV4-1	TRBJ2-3	-
CASSYTLPEETQYF	TGTGCCAGCAGTTACACCCTCCCAGAAGAGACCCAGTACTTC	TRBV6-6	TRBJ2-5	-
CASSLLQGDTEAFF	TGTGCCAGCAGTTTACTACAGGGGGATACTGAAGCTTTCTTT	TRBV27	TRBJ1-1	TRBD1
CASSPRPLGDGYTF	TGTGCCAGCAGTCCAAGACCCCTTGGGGATGGCTACACCTTC	TRBV27	TRBJ1-2	-
CASSYVTGDYNEQFF	TGTGCCAGCAGTTACGTCACAGGTGATTACAATGAGCAGTTCTTC	TRBV6-5	TRBJ2-1	-
CASSELRGNTEAFF	TGTGCCAGCAGTGAACTCAGGGGGAACACTGAAGCTTTCTTT	TRBV2	TRBJ1-1	-
CASSYGDNTQYF	TGCGCCAGCAGTTACGGTGATAATACGCAGTATTTT	TRBV5-1	TRBJ2-3	-
CASSLNPSSTEDPYEQYF	TGTGCCAGCAGCTTGAACCCCAGTTCGACAGAAGATCCCTACGAGCAGTACTTC	TRBV7-9	TRBJ2-7	-
CSVEDGSQETQYF	TGCAGCGTTGAAGATGGAAGTCAAGAGACCCAGTACTTC	TRBV29-1	TRBJ2-5	-
CASSLRAGYEQYF	TGTGCCAGCAGCTTGCGGGCTGGCTACGAGCAGTACTTC	TRBV5-5	TRBJ2-7	-
CASSERDTGMNTEAFF	TGTGCCAGCAGTGAACGGGATACAGGGATGAACACTGAAGCTTTCTTT	TRBV6-4	TRBJ1-1	-
CASSLRGGPGIEQYF	TGTGCCAGCAGTTTGCGGGGGGGGCCTGGTATCGAGCAGTACTTC	TRBV28	TRBJ2-7	TRBD2